Listed below are T cell receptor beta chains from one sample, sequenced in a study of T cell repertoires in cytomegalovirus infection. TCRdb reprocessed the reads via MiXCR and lists one record per CDR3 protein. The data contain hundreds of thousands of distinct CDR3 sequences, 40% to 50% of them singletons. No antigen is known for these receptors. Sample: cultured PBMCs, taken from culture after CMV antigen stimulation. The receptor source for this set is a human donor in good health (CMV status not recorded). Some clones in this sample may be carry-over from other donors' samples. CDR3s include the opening cysteine and the closing phenylalanine or tryptophan. Each record gives: clone size, D gene, J gene, V gene, CDR3 protein, CDR3 DNA. The D gene is left open where the match is weak. A clone size is listed for some rows: how often the clone was seen (once, few, many), or a class if it is expanded.

NA | NA | TRBJ1-1 | TRBV5-1 | CASSLVPDTEAFF | TGCGCCAGCAGCTTGGTGCCAGACACTGAAGCTTTCTTT
NA | TRBD2 | TRBJ2-5 | TRBV7-2 | CASSSYGGRETQYF | TGTGCCAGCAGCTCCTACGGGGGGAGAGAGACCCAGTACTTC
NA | NA | TRBJ2-1 | TRBV12-3/TRBV12-4 | CATGTPLNEQFF | TGTGCCACCGGGACTCCCCTCAATGAGCAGTTCTTC
NA | TRBD1 | TRBJ2-7 | TRBV14 | CASSQGKTSGQGLWWSYEQYF | TGTGCCAGCAGCCAAGGCAAGACCTCTGGACAGGGATTGTGGTGGTCCTACGAGCAGTACTTC
NA | TRBD1 | TRBJ1-2 | TRBV19 | CASSFPGQAHYGYTF | TGTGCCAGTAGTTTCCCGGGACAGGCCCACTATGGCTACACCTTC
NA | TRBD1 | TRBJ2-1 | TRBV10-3 | CAISTPGQGGNEQFF | TGTGCCATTAGCACACCGGGACAGGGCGGCAATGAGCAGTTCTTC
NA | TRBD2 | TRBJ2-5 | TRBV6-1 | CASRGLAGYQETQYF | TGTGCCAGCAGGGGACTAGCGGGGTACCAAGAGACCCAGTACTTC
NA | NA | TRBJ2-3 | TRBV4-3 | CASSQDWTEVADTQYF | TGCGCCAGCAGCCAAGACTGGACGGAGGTTGCAGATACGCAGTATTTT
few | TRBD1 | TRBJ1-1 | TRBV30 | CAWVPGQGTEAFF | TGTGCCTGGGTCCCGGGACAGGGGACTGAAGCTTTCTTT
once | NA | TRBJ1-2 | TRBV10-3 | CAIMGGPGDGYTF | TGTGCCATCATGGGAGGGCCGGGGGATGGCTACACCTTC